The 15 T cell receptor beta chains below were found in one sample sequenced in a study of blood T cell repertoires in COVID-19. Profiled with immunoSEQ multiplex PCR; TCRdb holds only in-frame clones, not every one. Of about 86,000 clones listed, about 85% are singletons. Sequenced input: peripheral blood. These receptors were taken from a man between 50 and 59 years old with acute or convalescent COVID-19.

V and J are TRBV4-1 and TRBJ2-1; 12 positions agree with TRBD2. The CDR3 extends over 15 amino acids. Germline V gene sequence: CDR1 MGHRA, CDR2 YSYEKL. Trimming removed 4 bases from V and 8 bases from J; junction bases left unmatched: 6. The DNA of the CDR3 is TGCGCCAGCAGCCCCGGGACTAGCGGGTCCGATGAGCAGTTCTTC. Translated: CASSPGTSGSDEQFF.

V gene TRBV4-3 combines with J gene TRBJ2-3, with a possible D match to TRBD1 (6 bases). Germline loops: CDR1 LGHNA, CDR2 YSLEER. This CDR3 comprises 15 residues. V was cut by 0 bases and J by 1 base, with 8 bases left in between. CDR3 sequence: CASSQEPGGTDTQYF. CDR3 bases: TGCGCCAGCAGCCAAGAGCCAGGGGGCACAGATACGCAGTATTTT.

CDR3 sequence (DNA): TGTGCCAGCAGCTTCCGGGACAGGGACACTGAAGCTTTCTTT. This gives the protein CASSFRDRDTEAFF. The chain has TRBV5-6 and TRBJ1-1, with 9 bases lining up with TRBD1. The V gene's germline CDR1 is SGHDT and CDR2 YYEEEE. J gave up 3 bases and V 2 bases, and 2 bases lay outside the gene matches. The CDR3 contains 14 residues.

The genes are TRBV6-1 and TRBJ1-2; a possible D gene is TRBD1 (6 bases). Trimming pared 2 bases from V and 3 bases from J, leaving 16 bases between. Germline values: CDR1 MNHNS, CDR2 SASEGT. CDR3 size: 16 residues. In nucleotides, the CDR3 is TGTGCCAGCAGTGAAACAAGACCACAGGGACACTATGGCTACACCTTC. This codes for CASSETRPQGHYGYTF.

The V gene is TRBV9, the J gene TRBJ1-5, with 7 bases matching TRBD1. The germline gives CDR1 SGDLS, CDR2 YYNGEE. The CDR3 extends over 15 amino acids. With V trimmed by 7 bases and J by 0 bases, 7 bases remained unmatched. CDR3 sequence reads: CASGAGTDSNQPQHF. The CDR3 nucleotides read TGTGCCAGCGGAGCCGGGACAGATAGCAATCAGCCCCAGCATTTT.

This chain uses TRBV11-2 with TRBJ1-2; 7 nucleotides match TRBD1. Germline V gives CDR1 SGHAT, CDR2 FQNNGV. The CDR3 has 14 residues. V shed 4 bases and J 4 bases; nucleotides not matched to a gene: 6. The CDR3 DNA follows: TGTGCCAGCAGCTCTTCGACAGGGCTCTATGGCTACACCTTC. It codes for CASSSSTGLYGYTF.

J is TRBJ2-1 and V is TRBV5-6, with 11 bases identical to TRBD2. The CDR3 contains 14 residues. The J segment lost 8 bases and the V segment lost 3 bases, leaving 4 bases of the junction unmatched. Germline CDR1 and CDR2: SGHDT and YYEEEE. CDR3 bases: TGTGCCAGCAGCTCTACTAGCGGGAGCGATGAGCAGTTCTTC. It specifies CASSSTSGSDEQFF.

In this sample, this clone turned up once. The rearrangement uses TRBV12-3 or TRBV12-4 and TRBJ1-2, with D possibly matching TRBD1 (6 bases). The ends were cut back, 4 bases at V and 8 bases at J, with 14 bases in the middle. The length of the CDR3 is 13 residues. The CDR3 nucleotides are TGTGCCAGCAGTTCCTGGACAGCTGGGGGCTACACCTTC. The encoded protein is CASSSWTAGGYTF.

The chain carries TRBV6-5 and TRBJ2-3; 10 nucleotides agree with TRBD1. The CDR3 totals 14 residues. Germline loops: CDR1 MNHEY, CDR2 SVGAGI. V gave up 11 bases and J gave up 5 bases; unmatched junction bases: 10. The CDR3 sequence is CASFRDRGGDTQYF. The CDR3 bases are TGTGCCTCCTTCCGGGACAGGGGTGGAGATACGCAGTATTTT.

The chain recombines TRBV23-1 with TRBJ1-1; TRBD1 matches 8 bases. TRBV23-1 is an open reading frame, and its role is uncertain. Trimming cost V 6 bases and J 6 bases; bases outside gene matches: 3. The length of the CDR3 is 12 residues. CDR3 residues: CASRKQGAEAFF. Written as DNA, the CDR3 is TGCGCCAGCAGAAAACAGGGGGCTGAAGCTTTCTTT.

This clone was counted between two and nine times. V usage is TRBV11-3 and J usage is TRBJ2-1; 9 positions agree with TRBD1. V trimming: 0 bases; J trimming: 9 bases; junction bases outside the gene matches: 6. This CDR3 is built from 15 residues. Germline loops: CDR1 SGHNT, CDR2 YENEEA. The CDR3 nucleotides are TGTGCCAGCAGCTTAGAACAGGGGGCTATGGGTGAGCAGTTCTTC. This translates into CASSLEQGAMGEQFF.

The gene calls are TRBV30 and TRBJ2-7; TRBD1 agrees at 7 bases. Trimming at V came to 2 bases and at J to 5 bases, leaving 3 bases not matched to a gene. Germline CDR1 and CDR2: GTSNPN and SVGIG (reference sequence). There are 12 residues in the CDR3. The CDR3 is CAWSIGQDEQYF. The CDR3 DNA reads as TGTGCCTGGAGTATCGGACAGGACGAGCAGTACTTC.

This clone was recorded only once. The chain links TRBV15 to TRBJ2-1; 12 bases line up with TRBD2. Looked up from germline, CDR1 is LNHNV and CDR2 is YYDKDF (reference sequence). This CDR3 is built from 16 residues. V gave up 8 bases and J gave up 4 bases; unmatched junction bases: 9. DNA of the CDR3: TGTGCCACCCGATCCGACGGACTAGCGGGATACAATGAGCAGTTCTTC. It is translated as CATRSDGLAGYNEQFF.

The V gene is TRBV10-3, the J gene TRBJ2-2; a possible D gene is TRBD1 (5 bases). V was pared by 7 bases and J by 2 bases, with 8 bases between. From germline, CDR1 is ENHRY and CDR2 SYGVKD. The CDR3 has 13 amino acids. The CDR3 DNA sequence: TGTGCCATCACCGGACAAAACACCGGGGAGCTGTTTTTT. This codes for CAITGQNTGELFF.

This clone was seen once. V and J are TRBV25-1 and TRBJ1-6, with D perhaps matching TRBD1 (6 bases). V lost 6 bases and J lost 10, with 16 bases in between. The germline V gene encodes CDR1 MGHDK and CDR2 SYGVNS. The CDR3 has 14 residues. CDR3 residues: CASREQGGGSPLHF. The DNA for the CDR3 is TGTGCCAGCAGGGAACAGGGCGGGGGATCACCCCTCCACTTT.